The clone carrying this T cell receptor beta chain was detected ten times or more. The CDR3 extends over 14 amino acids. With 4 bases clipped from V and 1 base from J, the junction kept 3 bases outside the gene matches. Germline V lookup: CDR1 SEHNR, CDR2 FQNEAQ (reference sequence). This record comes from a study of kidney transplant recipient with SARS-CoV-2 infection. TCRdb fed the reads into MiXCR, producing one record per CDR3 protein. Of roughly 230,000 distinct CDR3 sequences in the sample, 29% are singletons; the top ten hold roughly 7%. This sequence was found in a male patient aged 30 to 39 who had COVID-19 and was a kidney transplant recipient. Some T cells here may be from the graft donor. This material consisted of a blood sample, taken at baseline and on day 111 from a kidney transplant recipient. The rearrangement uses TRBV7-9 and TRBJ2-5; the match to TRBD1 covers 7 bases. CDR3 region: CASSSRQGQETQYF. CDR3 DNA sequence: TGTGCCAGCAGCTCTAGACAGGGCCAAGAGACCCAGTACTTC.